One sample yielded the 21 T cell receptor beta chains listed below, sequenced in a study of T cells in Graves' hyperthyroidism and ophthalmopathy. The investigators amplified TCR beta CDR3 regions from RNA transcripts. Using the HTBI primer set, a first-round RT-PCR was run on the TCR CDR3. One entry per CDR3 protein results from TCRdb running MiXCR on the multiplex PCR reads. The sample yields fewer than 450,000 distinct CDR3 sequences, roughly 20% seen once. The sample consisted of blood. Source of these receptors: a man aged 18 to 30 with Graves' ophthalmopathy.

This clonotype was seen more than once but under ten times. The V gene is TRBV5-6, the J gene TRBJ2-5; 12 nucleotides agree with TRBD1. The V gene end was trimmed by 3 bases and the J gene end by 1 base; junction bases not matched to a gene: 4. The CDR3 consists of 16 residues. The germline V gene encodes CDR1 SGHDT and CDR2 YYEEEE. CDR3 residues: CASSSPGQGAQETQYF. The CDR3 nucleotides read TGTGCCAGCAGCTCGCCGGGACAGGGGGCCCAAGAGACCCAGTACTTC.

The chain has TRBV14 and TRBJ1-1, with TRBD1 as a possible D gene (6 bases). The V end was cut by 0 bases, the J end by 9 bases, with 11 bases between. The CDR3 runs to 13 residues. Germline CDR1 SGHDN, CDR2 FVKESK. The CDR3 protein is CASSQEARGKAFF. The CDR3 coding sequence is TGTGCCAGCAGCCAAGAGGCAAGGGGGAAAGCTTTCTTT. Filled out from reference TRBV14 and TRBJ1-1, the complete variable domain reads EAGVTQFPSHSVIEKGQTVTLRCDPISGHDNLYWYRRVMGKEIKFLLHFVKESKQDESGMPNNRFLAERTGGTYSTLKVQPAELEDSGVYFCASSQEARGKAFFGQGTRLTVV.

The DNA of the CDR3 is TGTGCCAGCAGCCGGGACAGCTATAATTCACCCCTCCACTTT. It codes for CASSRDSYNSPLHF. The V gene is TRBV11-2, the J gene TRBJ1-6, with 7 nucleotides matching TRBD1. This CDR3 is 14 amino acids long. Trimming removed 5 bases from V and 3 bases from J; junction bases left unmatched: 1. The V gene's germline CDR1 is SGHAT and CDR2 FQNNGV.

This clonotype was counted a few times. V usage is TRBV18 and J usage is TRBJ2-2; D is unresolved. The CDR3 consists of 12 residues. CDR1 is KGHSH, CDR2 LQKENI, per germline. V was clipped by 6 bases and J by 7 bases, with 9 bases between them. The CDR3 DNA reads TGTGCCAGCTCCTTTATGGACGGGGAGCTGTTTTTT. Translating it yields CASSFMDGELFF.

This clonotype occurred a few times. This chain links TRBV18 with TRBJ1-2; no definite D call. There are 14 residues in the CDR3. Germline CDR1 and CDR2: KGHSH and LQKENI. Between the trimmed V and J ends, which lost 3 bases and 4 bases, there was a span of 12 bases. The CDR3 DNA is TGTGCCAGCTCACCGGACCCTAAGGTCTATGGCTACACCTTC. Amino acids: CASSPDPKVYGYTF.

Comment on this clonotype: A much larger clone lies one base from this, so it may be a read error. The chain employs TRBV29-1 and TRBJ2-7; 12 nucleotides line up with TRBD1. Judging by the DNA end, TRBJ2-1 fits better; the J call may be wrong. Germline V gene lookup returns CDR1 SQVTM and CDR2 ANQGSEA. The CDR3 length is 13 residues. CDR3: CSVDGTGGYEQFF. CDR3 sequence (DNA): TGCAGCGTCGACGGGACAGGGGGCTACGAGCAGTTCTTC.

The rearrangement joins TRBV11-2 to TRBJ2-3, with 12 bases that match TRBD2. The CDR3 length is 16 residues. The germline V gene encodes CDR1 SGHAT and CDR2 FQNNGV. V lost 3 bases, J lost 6 bases, and 7 bases stayed unmatched. CDR3 sequence: CASSFGLAGISDTQYF. The DNA for the CDR3 is TGTGCCAGCAGCTTCGGACTAGCGGGGATTTCCGATACGCAGTATTTT.

This clonotype has at least ten counts. This chain connects TRBV3-1 to TRBJ1-1, with a weak D call TRBD1 (6 bases). With 0 bases removed from V and 2 bases from J, the gap between germline ends came to 16 bases. CDR3 length: 17 amino acids. Per the germline V gene, CDR1 is LGHDT and CDR2 is YNNKEL (reference sequence). The CDR3 DNA reads as TGTGCCAGCAGCCAAGATCTGAGGGGGGGATTAAACACTGAAGCTTTCTTT. Its protein is CASSQDLRGGLNTEAFF.

There are many counts of this clonotype. CDR3 sequence: CASSLAPEGLLNTEAFF. CDR3 sequence (DNA): TGTGCCAGCAGCTTAGCGCCCGAAGGGCTCCTCAACACTGAAGCTTTCTTT. The chain recombines TRBV7-9 with TRBJ1-1; D is uncertain. From germline, CDR1 is SEHNR and CDR2 FQNEAQ (reference sequence). The CDR3 is made up of 17 amino acids. V was cut by 0 bases and J by 2 bases, with 16 bases left in between.

This clonotype was detected many times. V and J are TRBV20-1 and TRBJ1-1; TRBD1 agrees at 7 bases. The germline gives CDR1 DFQATT, CDR2 SNEGSKA (reference sequence). This CDR3 is 16 amino acids long. Germline trimming cut 5 bases from V and 3 bases from J; bases unmatched to any gene: 15. The DNA of the CDR3 is TGCAGTGCTTGGGTTCCGGGACAGAGGACCCACACTGAAGCTTTCTTT. Its protein product is CSAWVPGQRTHTEAFF.

In this sample, this clonotype turned up many times. V and J are TRBV12-3 or TRBV12-4 and TRBJ1-6, with 8 bases matching TRBD1. The V segment lost 5 bases and the J segment 9 bases; nucleotides outside the gene matches: 6. CDR3 length equals 14 residues. Here the CDR3 DNA reads TGTGCCAGCAGTGGACAGGGTGGTGGTTCACCCCTCCACTTT. Translated: CASSGQGGGSPLHF.

This clonotype was found many times. V gene TRBV5-5 combines with J gene TRBJ1-1, with a weak D call TRBD1 (6 bases). V lost 1 base to trimming and J lost 4 bases, with 11 bases between them. This CDR3 region has 14 residues. Germline values: CDR1 SGHKS, CDR2 YYEKEE (reference sequence). Here the CDR3 reads CASSLWGAGTEAFF. DNA for the CDR3: TGTGCCAGCAGCTTGTGGGGGGCGGGCACTGAAGCTTTCTTT.

This clonotype appeared many times. The chain employs TRBV2 and TRBJ2-7; possibly TRBD1 for D (5 bases). Trimming took 2 bases from V and 0 from J, leaving 14 bases between them. Germline V gene sequence: CDR1 SNHLY, CDR2 FYNNEI. The CDR3 spans 16 residues. For the CDR3, the DNA is TGTGCCAGCAGTGAAACTGGGGCATCAAGCTCCTACGAGCAGTACTTC. The encoded protein is CASSETGASSSYEQYF.

V gene TRBV6-6 combines with J gene TRBJ2-4, with D maybe TRBD1 (7 bases). Germline V gene data show CDR1 as MNHNY and CDR2 as SVGAGI (reference sequence). The CDR3 is 15 amino acids. V lost 0 bases and J lost 7, with 13 bases in between. This CDR3 is CASSYSRAGGNIQYF. DNA of the CDR3: TGTGCCAGCAGTTACTCGCGGGCAGGGGGGAACATTCAGTACTTC.

This rearrangement joins TRBV6-1 to TRBJ2-3; the match to TRBD1 covers 8 bases. The CDR3 has 14 amino acids. Per the germline V gene, CDR1 is MNHNS and CDR2 is SASEGT. V trimming: 6 bases; J trimming: 4 bases; junction bases outside the gene matches: 6. In nucleotides, the CDR3 is TGTGCCAGCAGCCCCCCCAGGGGGCCAGATACGCAGTATTTT. Protein product: CASSPPRGPDTQYF.

This clonotype was seen repeatedly, ten times or more. The chain carries TRBV10-1 and TRBJ2-7; D is possibly TRBD1 (6 bases). The germline gives CDR1 WNHNN, CDR2 SYGVQD (reference sequence). V dropped 3 bases and J dropped 1 base, with 13 bases sitting between them. This CDR3 region has 15 residues. This CDR3 reads CASSEGRGVSYEQYF. CDR3 in DNA: TGCGCCAGCAGTGAAGGCAGGGGAGTATCCTACGAGCAGTACTTC.

In this sample, this clonotype turned up many times. This sequence joins TRBV3-1 and TRBJ1-2; D gene uncertain. Between the trimmed V and J ends, which lost 5 bases and 5 bases, there was a span of 6 bases. Per germline, CDR1 LGHDT and CDR2 YNNKEL (reference sequence). This CDR3 contains 11 residues. This chain's CDR3 is CASSFEYGYTF. Written as DNA, the CDR3 is TGTGCCAGCAGCTTTGAATATGGCTACACCTTC.

This clonotype was observed once. This CDR3 reads CASRLRGAGGYNEQFF. The CDR3 nucleotides read TGTGCCAGCAGACTGCGGGGAGCGGGGGGATACAATGAGCAGTTCTTC. This chain connects TRBV12-3 or TRBV12-4 to TRBJ2-1; 9 positions match TRBD2. The CDR3 sequence is 16 residues long. V lost 6 bases and J lost 4; bases outside the gene matches: 10.

This clonotype was recorded many times. The chain carries TRBV6-1 and TRBJ1-1; D remains ambiguous. V dropped 5 bases and J dropped 3 bases, with 10 bases sitting between them. The germline CDR1 and CDR2 sequences are MNHNS and SASEGT. This CDR3 region has 13 residues. CDR3: CASSSSSDTEAFF. CDR3 coding DNA: TGTGCCAGCAGTTCCTCCTCGGACACTGAAGCTTTCTTT.

In its sample, this clonotype was seen many times. J is TRBJ1-4 and V is TRBV2, with D unresolved. The CDR3 is made up of 11 amino acids. Trimming left V 8 bases short and J 11 bases short, with 12 bases between. Germline V CDR1 and CDR2: SNHLY, FYNNEI. The DNA of the CDR3 is TGTGCCAGCGGTACGGGATGGAAACTGTTTTTT. Translating gives CASGTGWKLFF.

At least ten counts were recorded for this clonotype. The chain is built from TRBV7-2 and TRBJ2-7; 11 bases fit TRBD1. Germline V CDR1 and CDR2: SGHTA, FQGNSA. CDR3 length: 15 amino acids. After removal of 2 bases from V and 7 bases from J, the junction contained 7 bases not matched to a gene. The CDR3 DNA reads as TGTGCCAGCAGCTTATTTCGGGACAGGGGGTTAGAGCAGTACTTC. Residues: CASSLFRDRGLEQYF. The complete variable domain, with remaining parts taken from reference TRBV7-2 and TRBJ2-7, reads GAGVSQSPSNKVTEKGKDVELRCDPISGHTALYWYRQSLGQGLEFLIYFQGNSAPDKSGLPSDRFSAERTGGSVSTLTIQRTQQEDSAVYLCASSLFRDRGLEQYFGPGTRLTVT.